One sample yielded the 17 T cell receptor beta chains listed below, sequenced in a study of post-analysis software for immune sequencing data. Findings and caveats of the study: Patients showed TRBV5-6, TRBV5-1 and TRBV20-1 among roughly 5 TRBV segments more frequent than in controls.

Each TCR beta cDNA library carried unique molecular identifiers. MiXCR, run by TCRdb on the PCR reads, gives a single entry per CDR3 protein. The sample carries a few hundred thousand distinct CDR3 sequences, approximately 45% recorded once. No antigens are known for them. Sequenced: blood. The source is a girl aged 10 to 17 with multiple sclerosis.

V is TRBV4-3 and J is TRBJ2-5; D possibly corresponds to TRBD1 (6 bases). V dropped 0 bases and J dropped 0 bases, with 17 bases sitting between them. This CDR3 contains 18 residues. CDR1 and CDR2 (germline): LGHNA, YSLEER. The CDR3 loop reads CASSQEGAGASYQETQYF. The CDR3 DNA is TGCGCCAGCAGCCAAGAAGGGGCAGGGGCTTCGTACCAAGAGACCCAGTACTTC.

This clonotype was recorded a few times. The chain links TRBV11-2 to TRBJ1-2; 7 bases align to TRBD1. Germline loops: CDR1 SGHAT, CDR2 FQNNGV. The J segment lost 5 bases and the V segment lost 5 bases, leaving 8 bases of the junction unmatched. This CDR3 comprises 14 residues. The CDR3 is CASSPEGTAYGYTF. The CDR3 nucleotides are TGTGCCAGCAGCCCGGAAGGGACAGCTTATGGCTACACCTTC.

This chain uses TRBV5-1 with TRBJ1-5, with D tentatively TRBD1 (6 bases). Germline V gene data show CDR1 as SGHRS and CDR2 as YFSETQ. V was pared by 0 bases and J by 2 bases, with 9 bases between. This CDR3 is 15 amino acids long. The CDR3 DNA reads as TGCGCCAGCAGCTTGGAGGGGGTGGGCAATCAGCCCCAGCATTTT. Translated: CASSLEGVGNQPQHF.

V is TRBV7-9 and J is TRBJ2-7; 7 nucleotides line up with TRBD2. The ends lost 5 bases at V and 5 bases at J; junction bases unmatched: 3. The germline V gene encodes CDR1 SEHNR and CDR2 FQNEAQ (reference sequence). The CDR3 length is 12 residues. The CDR3 region is CASSIGGNEQYF. DNA for the CDR3: TGTGCCAGCAGCATCGGGGGGAACGAGCAGTACTTC.

The rearrangement joins TRBV6-5 to TRBJ2-6, with 8 bases lining up with TRBD2. V lost 0 bases, J lost 2 bases, and 6 bases stayed unmatched. This CDR3 comprises 18 residues. Germline CDR1 is MNHEY and CDR2 is SVGAGI. In DNA, the CDR3 is TGTGCCAGCAGTTACTCCGTATTCGGGGGGGCTGGGGCCAACGTCCTGACTTTC. Translation: CASSYSVFGGAGANVLTF.

The V gene is TRBV20-1, the J gene TRBJ2-1; 14 bases match TRBD2. The CDR3 extends over 18 amino acids. From germline, CDR1 is DFQATT and CDR2 SNEGSKA (reference sequence). V lost 0 bases to trimming and J lost 9 bases; unmatched junction nucleotides: 13. CDR3 amino acids: CSARDLARLAGGQGEQFF. For the CDR3, the DNA is TGCAGTGCTAGAGATTTAGCCCGACTAGCGGGAGGGCAGGGTGAGCAGTTCTTC.

This rearrangement joins TRBV7-2 to TRBJ2-7, with D perhaps matching TRBD1 (5 bases). Germline V gene data show CDR1 as SGHTA and CDR2 as FQGNSA. This CDR3 spans 14 amino acids. The ends were cut back, 0 bases at V and 4 bases at J, with 10 bases in the middle. The DNA of the CDR3 is TGTGCCAGCAGCTTAGCGAAAGGGGTGTACGAGCAGTACTTC. Its protein product is CASSLAKGVYEQYF.

The chain employs TRBV10-3 and TRBJ2-6; D remains ambiguous. Germline V CDR1 and CDR2: ENHRY, SYGVKD. This CDR3 is 14 amino acids long. V gave up 2 bases and J gave up 0 bases, with 2 bases separating them. CDR3 residues: CAISEGSGANVLTF. DNA for the CDR3: TGTGCCATCAGTGAGGGCTCTGGGGCCAACGTCCTGACTTTC.

This clonotype occurred a few times. V gene TRBV5-6 combines with J gene TRBJ2-7; 8 nucleotides match TRBD1. The germline gives CDR1 SGHDT, CDR2 YYEEEE. The CDR3 extends over 16 amino acids. V was clipped by 4 bases and J by 0 bases; unmatched bases: 9. The DNA for the CDR3 is TGTGCCAGCAGCCCATGGGGCGGACAGGGCTCCTACGAGCAGTACTTC. This gives the protein CASSPWGGQGSYEQYF. Supplemented by reference TRBV5-6 and TRBJ2-7, the full variable domain reads DAGVTQSPTHLIKTRGQQVTLRCSPKSGHDTVSWYQQALGQGPQFIFQYYEEEERQRGNFPDRFSGHQFPNYSSELNVNALLLGDSALYLCASSPWGGQGSYEQYFGPGTRLTVT.

This chain uses TRBV20-1 with TRBJ2-7; 7 nucleotides agree with TRBD2. V was clipped by 0 bases and J by 4 bases; unmatched bases: 15. The germline V gene encodes CDR1 DFQATT and CDR2 SNEGSKA (reference sequence). The CDR3 runs 17 residues. The CDR3 coding sequence is TGCAGTGCTAGAGATGGGGGGGAGACAGTCGACCCTTACGAGCAGTACTTC. Protein: CSARDGGETVDPYEQYF.

The chain carries TRBV4-1 and TRBJ2-7; 9 nucleotides agree with TRBD2. Germline V gene data show CDR1 as MGHRA and CDR2 as YSYEKL. The J segment lost 7 bases and the V segment lost 0 bases, leaving 10 bases of the junction unmatched. CDR3 length: 16 amino acids. The CDR3 region is CASSQEGIAGDLEQYF. CDR3 nucleotides: TGCGCCAGCAGCCAAGAAGGAATAGCGGGAGATCTGGAGCAGTACTTC.

The J gene is TRBJ2-3, the V gene TRBV20-1, with 15 bases that match TRBD2. The CDR3 has 17 amino acids. Per the germline V gene, CDR1 is DFQATT and CDR2 is SNEGSKA (reference sequence). V gave up 3 bases and J gave up 0 bases; unmatched junction bases: 4. The CDR3 bases are TGCAGTGCTAGCGGACTAGCGGGAGGGCAAAGCACAGATACGCAGTATTTT. This encodes CSASGLAGGQSTDTQYF.

This clonotype was seen a single time. The rearrangement uses TRBV9 and TRBJ1-1, with a weak D call TRBD1 (6 bases). The CDR3 sequence is 15 residues long. The germline gives CDR1 SGDLS, CDR2 YYNGEE. Trimming pared 0 bases from V and 3 bases from J, leaving 12 bases between. Here the CDR3 DNA reads TGTGCCAGCAGCGTAGTGAGGGGGACGGACACTGAAGCTTTCTTT. Its translation: CASSVVRGTDTEAFF. The variable domain in full, with the rest retrieved from reference TRBV9 and TRBJ1-1, is DSGVTQTPKHLITATGQRVTLRCSPRSGDLSVYWYQQSLDQGLQFLIQYYNGEERAKGNILERFSAQQFPDLHSELNLSSLELGDSALYFCASSVVRGTDTEAFFGQGTRLTVV.

The V and J genes are TRBV28 and TRBJ1-6, with 9 bases aligning to TRBD1. J lost 7 bases, V lost 3 bases, and 4 bases had no gene match. This CDR3 region has 15 residues. Germline V CDR1 and CDR2: MDHEN, SYDVKM. The DNA for the CDR3 is TGTGCCAGCAGTTTTTTGGGACAGGGAAATTCACCCCTCCACTTT. Encoded protein: CASSFLGQGNSPLHF.

This clonotype has just a few counts. The chain has TRBV9 and TRBJ2-4, with 7 bases that match TRBD1. The CDR3 totals 15 residues. Germline CDR1 and CDR2: SGDLS and YYNGEE. V shed 4 bases, J shed 7 bases, and the junction held 11 bases outside the gene matches. The CDR3, as DNA: TGTGCCAGCAGCCCCTCCGGACAGGTTGGGAACATTCAGTACTTC. Its translation is CASSPSGQVGNIQYF.

The chain is built from TRBV20-1 and TRBJ2-2; the match to TRBD2 covers 12 bases. Trimming at V came to 1 base and at J to 3 bases, leaving 3 bases not matched to a gene. The germline V gene encodes CDR1 DFQATT and CDR2 SNEGSKA (reference sequence). The CDR3 sequence is 16 residues long. The CDR3, as DNA: TGCAGTGCTAGAGGACTAGCGGGAGCGTACACCGGGGAGCTGTTTTTT. It translates to CSARGLAGAYTGELFF.

The V gene is TRBV20-1, the J gene TRBJ2-5, with 7 bases that match TRBD1. The germline gives CDR1 DFQATT, CDR2 SNEGSKA (reference sequence). The CDR3 contains 12 residues. V was clipped by 4 bases and J by 6 bases; unmatched bases: 5. The CDR3 coding sequence is TGCAGTGCTATACAGGGGTTTCAGACCCAGTACTTC. Amino acid sequence: CSAIQGFQTQYF.